This T cell receptor beta chain was captured by sequencing in a study of cytomegalovirus exposure and HLA in healthy donors (dated by TCRdb to about 2017). Broadly, across the study: An earlier analysis of around 600 of the donors reported 250 to 300 Gb of sequence data and about 100 million unique TCR beta sequences from 150 million to 200 million T cells. About five DR-DQ haplotypes were treated as single units for association and clustering because of strong linkage in the cohort. Typing coverage varied by locus: about 629-640 donors for A, B, C, DRB1 and DQB1; about 520 for DQA1; approximately 570 for DPA1; some 470 for DPB1. In addition to the first cohort of around 670 subjects, a separate validation cohort of about 120 different subjects was used. Approximately 300 gigabases of sequencing data and tens of millions of unique TCR sequences made up an early release that covered roughly 670 HLA-typed donors. Donor age, sex, ethnicity and CMV serostatus were collected together with the repertoire data. The study profiled the T cell repertoires of more than 500 subjects by immunosequencing and related them to cytomegalovirus serostatus. HLA typing included class I and class II loci at four-digit resolution. A later analysis re-analyzed previously published TCR beta repertoires from about 600 donors and added high-resolution HLA genotyping to study TCR occurrence patterns. High-throughput TCR immunosequencing, statistical association of individual TCRs with disease status, and machine learning were combined to predict cytomegalovirus infection status. Among about 400 genotyped donors of the cohort, an average of about 220,000 unique TCR beta nucleotide sequences was sequenced per donor, of which about 19% were non-productive. Among the roughly 410 genotyped donors, around 81% belonged to the genetic ancestry cluster associated with self-reported Caucasian donors. Every repertoire in the discovery cohort had been generated on one and the same sequencing platform. In a later genetic analysis, genome-wide SNP genotypes for about three fifths of the roughly 670 donors were used, and that subset was treated as a discovery cohort. The study aimed to test whether cataloging public T cell receptors could reveal signatures of past pathogen exposure. An earlier analysis of approximately 500 of the donors applied high-throughput TCR beta sequencing to assess whether each TCR beta V gene segment acted as functional or pseudogenic. In the later analysis, no new phenotypic data were used to find candidate immune exposures; instead, reliance was placed on TCR beta sequences and their occurrence across donors. Points the paper makes about the study in general: A few of the identified cytomegalovirus-associated TCR beta chains were confirmed in vitro to be specific for cytomegalovirus antigens. Some IMGT-functional V segments, including TRBV6-2 and TRBV6-3, could not be distinguished by the 87-base-pair reads and were therefore excluded. A total of 150 to 200 TCR beta chains were listed by the study as associated with cytomegalovirus. In a later analysis, several top co-occurrence clusters were reported to appear linked to parvovirus B19, influenza, CMV and Epstein-Barr virus. Because HLA typing was unavailable for some donors at each locus, only the typed subset was used in association tests. Most CMV-associated TCR beta chains appeared to be HLA-restricted in a later analysis, and the HLA associations seemed to be driven largely by CMV exposure. Most TCR sequences were seen in very few donors, while some public TCRs were found in many individuals. The sequencing pipeline was judged likely to have produced a cluster of highly shared sequence variants as a technical artifact. Correlated functional status among segregating V segments might be attributable to linkage disequilibrium, but an unknown experimental factor could not be ruled out. When HLA alleles, especially DR and DQ, strongly co-occurred, TCR associations were difficult to assign to individual alleles. In a later genetic analysis, a missense DCLRE1C variant was associated with V-gene and J-gene trimming of TCR beta chains, and the association was replicated in an independent cohort. According to a later analysis, TCR association rates differed among HLA loci, with DRB1 alleles showing the most associated TCRs and HLA-C alleles showing the fewest. The classifier was reported to diagnose cytomegalovirus status with high specificity and sensitivity in both the original and validation cohorts. A later analysis found that HLA-associated TCR beta chains were more clonally expanded and had lower generation probabilities than equally common non-associated chains. A further reported finding was that TCR beta sequences accurately predicted the HLA-A and HLA-B alleles for most subjects in the first cohort. In a later analysis, around 15,000 TCR beta sequences were associated with specific HLA alleles at a false discovery rate of 0.05. Because counts were too low, about 18 rarely observed V segments, including chromosome 9 orphons, were excluded from the earlier analysis of 587 of the donors. For the cohort, immune exposure information was limited to CMV serostatus. In this cohort, only TCR beta chains were sequenced, and detectable features were limited by the absence of alpha or paired-chain data. The presence/absence analyses assumed that sequencing depth was roughly uniform across donors, and that assumption may not be true. According to the authors, the approach could potentially be generalized to other disease states and immunological phenotypes. Broadly in line with IMGT annotations, most TCR beta V segments showed up in productive rearrangements about 90% or about 30% of the time in an earlier analysis of 450 to 600 of the donors. A later genetic analysis reported fewer N-insertions in productive TCRs among donors in an Asian-associated ancestry cluster than the roughly 700-donor mean.

This clone appeared once. Its binding antigen is unknown. It has no much larger one-base neighbor in the sample; base qualities were not kept. Other nucleotide sequences in the sample specify the same CDR3. The library was prepared using the immunoSEQ multiplex PCR assay. A mixture of 60 forward primers for TCR Vbeta segments and 13 reverse primers for TCR Jbeta segments was used in the multiplex PCR. The CDR3 region of rearranged TCR beta genes was amplified from genomic DNA with a multiplex PCR assay. Amplified TCR beta libraries were sequenced as 87-base-pair reads on the Illumina HiSeq System. Concerning the study's data processing: Across the roughly 670 repertoires, a later analysis counted tens of millions of unique TCR beta chains, some 11 million of which were shared by at least two donors. To remove PCR and sequencing errors, raw reads were error-corrected and collapsed into unique sequences using a nearest-neighbor algorithm that merged closely related sequences. CDR3 sequences were aligned to IMGT reference sequences to assign V, D and J gene segments. For a sequence to be retained, at least a six-nucleotide match to both a V gene segment and a J gene segment was required. A rearrangement was called productive if the CDR3 had no stop codons and remained in frame with V and J, and every other rearrangement was called non-productive. Following IMGT convention, CDR3 was defined as the stretch from the second conserved V-encoded cysteine up to the conserved J-encoded phenylalanine. The earlier analysis of some 540 of the donors excluded any sequence lacking an unambiguous match to a single V gene segment. In an earlier analysis of a few hundred of the donors, V segments were called functional above 56.7% productive rearrangements and were called segregating when the between-donor standard deviation exceeded 5%. To diagnose cytomegalovirus status from the catalog of TCR beta chain sequences, a statistical classification framework was built. In a later analysis, V and J genes were assigned by comparing TCR nucleotide sequences against IMGT/GENE-DB human TR gene sequences. A later analysis assigned CDR3 sequences and most-parsimonious VDJ recombination scenarios with the TCRdist pipeline. In a later analysis, each TCR beta chain was defined by its CDR3 amino acid sequence together with its V-gene family, and reads without a unique V-gene family were excluded. A later analysis removed nearly 600 highly shared, low-generation-probability nucleotide sequences to deal with suspected cross-contamination and a sequencing artifact. A later analysis calculated a clonal expansion index for each public chain from normalized within-repertoire ranks of inferred template counts. In a later analysis, generation probabilities were computed using a VDJ recombination model fitted to out-of-frame rearrangements, and the results were checked against IGoR. Hypergeometric tests were used in a later analysis to score TCR-TCR, TCR-HLA and TCR-CMV co-occurrence, with a repertoire-size bias correction applied to the TCR pairs. To estimate false discovery rates, a later analysis permuted the HLA or CMV assignments 20 times. In a later analysis, co-occurring TCRs were grouped with DBSCAN, and TCRdist sequence similarity was added when clustering was performed within HLA-allele-positive subsets. Repertoires with fewer than 30,000 or more than 120,000 public chains, plus five repertoires with anomalous nucleotide sharing, were excluded from co-occurrence clustering. This is the immuneACCESS table as TCRdb keeps it, with only in-frame sequences that have V and J called. A part of the clones is gone; compared with another copy, unresolved V genes explain less than half, and the rest is unexplained. D and trimming were read from the DNA, whereas the V and J calls and clone size are those reported in that table. This sample is represented by about 200,000 clones; about 80% of them were singletons. The ten largest clones capture around 1.5% of the sample.

The germline V gene (reference sequence) specifies LNHDA as CDR1 and SQIVND as CDR2. The CDR3 has 13 amino acids, counting the end cysteine and phenylalanine. The retained sequence is limited to the CDR3, 39 bases, with the frame set at the first base. V is pruned by 7 bases and J by 2 bases, leaving 4 bases of the junction without a gene match. The cohort consisted of hundreds of healthy bone marrow donors. At the time of sampling, all cohort members were nominally healthy, though unrecorded immune exposures were likely present. The donor was CMV seronegative and belonged to the group of roughly 330 seronegative cohort members. A peripheral blood sample was collected from each donor, and TCR beta sequencing was performed on peripheral blood mononuclear cells. Genomic DNA was extracted from the blood cell samples with the Qiagen DNeasy Blood Extraction Kit.

The sequenced sample consisted of PBMCs. This TCR derives from a girl between 5 and 17 years old in good health and CMV-seronegative. The chain is assembled from TRBV19 and TRBJ1-2; TRBD1 aligns with 7 central bases. At the DNA level, the sequence is TGTGCCAGTAAGGACAGGATAAACTATGGCTACACCTTC. Translated, it reads CASKDRINYGYTF. With the rest looked up from the reference TRBV19 and TRBJ1-2 genes rather than sequenced, the full variable domain is DGGITQSPKYLFRKEGQNVTLSCEQNLNHDAMYWYRQDPGQGLRLIYYSQIVNDFQKGDIAEGYSVSREKKESFPLTVTSAQKNPTAFYLCASKDRINYGYTFGSGTRLTVV.